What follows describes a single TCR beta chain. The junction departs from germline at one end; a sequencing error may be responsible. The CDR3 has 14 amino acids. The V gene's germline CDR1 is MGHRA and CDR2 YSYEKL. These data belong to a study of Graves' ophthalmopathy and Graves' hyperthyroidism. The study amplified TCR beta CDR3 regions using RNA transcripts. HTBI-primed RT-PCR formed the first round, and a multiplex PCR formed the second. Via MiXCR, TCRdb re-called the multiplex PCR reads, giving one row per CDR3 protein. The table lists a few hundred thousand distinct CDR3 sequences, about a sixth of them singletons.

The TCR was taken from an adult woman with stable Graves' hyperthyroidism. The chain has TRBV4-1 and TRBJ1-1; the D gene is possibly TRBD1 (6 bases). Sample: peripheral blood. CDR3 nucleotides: TGCGCCAGCAGCCAGAGGCAGGGGAATGTTGAAGCTTTGTTT. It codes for CASSQRQGNVEALF.